These 2 T cell receptor beta chains were sequenced from one sample in a study of graft-versus-host responses after intestinal transplantation (dated by TCRdb to the early 2020s). The intended sense of this specimen's time point label: cells obtained before transplantation from donor or recipient. Mixed lymphocyte reactions plated some 200,000 CFSE-labeled pre-transplant responders with some 200,000 irradiated violet-dye-labeled stimulators and were cultured for 6 days. Receptors were amplified or captured by the immunoSEQ multiplex PCR assay. TCRdb stores this immuneACCESS table with in-frame sequences only. Part of the clones is absent; in the studies checked, under half of the shortfall reflects unresolved V genes, and no reason is known for the rest. For this sample there are 7,000 or so clones; around a third appear just once. 6% of the sample comes from the top ten. Sequences were derived from alloreactive CD8+ T cells from a mixed lymphocyte reaction culture, sampled before transplantation. The cell subset or site label, as the study defines it: CFSE-low proliferating T cells sorted from approximately 6-day pre-transplant mixed lymphocyte reaction (GvH or HvG direction). Every receptor here comes from a human patient who was an organ donor for intestinal transplantation.

With respect to this clone: The junction departs from germline at one end; a sequencing error may be responsible. The chain has TRBV18 and TRBJ1-2; D possibly corresponds to TRBD1 (6 bases). From germline, CDR1 is KGHSH and CDR2 LQKENI. This CDR3 is built from 13 residues. The CDR3: CASSPGTTYGHTF. The DNA of the CDR3 is TGTGCCAGCTCACCCGGGACAACCTATGGCCACACCTTC.

This clone was picked up a small number of times. The chain carries TRBV19 and TRBJ1-1; TRBD1 might be the D (6 bases). The CDR3 runs 13 residues. The V end was cut by 5 bases, the J end by 2 bases, with 9 bases between. The germline CDR1 and CDR2 sequences are LNHDA and SQIVND (reference sequence). This chain's CDR3 is CASSAQGNTEAFF. The CDR3 coding sequence is TGTGCCAGTAGTGCACAGGGTAACACTGAAGCTTTCTTT.